Reported below is one TCR beta chain. Its target is unknown. Using immunoSEQ multiplex PCR, the repertoire was profiled, and TCRdb retains in-frame clones only, with some absent. This sample has about 2 million clones; about 95% occur once, and the top ten carry more than 0.9%. The data were taken from a study of shared clonotypes between healthy human individuals. Across the whole study: Plates per donor: three CD4 naive, three CD4 memory, two CD8 naive, one CD8 memory.

Regarding the study as a whole: It was expected that sequencing depth would affect clonotype sharing among donors. Across subsets, estimated richness was generally greater for naive than for memory populations.

Terminally differentiated effector memory CD45RA+ cells were excluded from the naive CD8 cells, which were CD45RO-negative and positively selected for CCR7. With 4 bases removed from V and 4 bases from J, the gap between germline ends came to 12 bases. From germline, CDR1 is SGDLS and CDR2 YYNGEE. The CDR3 is made up of 14 amino acids. The material sequenced was naive CD8+ T cells sorted from blood. The rearrangement joins TRBV9 to TRBJ2-1; D unclear. This TCR derives from a man aged 18-30 years in good health. The CDR3 region is CASSPEHLYNEQFF. The CDR3 nucleotides read TGTGCCAGCAGCCCCGAGCATCTGTACAATGAGCAGTTCTTC. The variable domain in full, completed from reference TRBV9 and TRBJ2-1, reads DSGVTQTPKHLITATGQRVTLRCSPRSGDLSVYWYQQSLDQGLQFLIQYYNGEERAKGNILERFSAQQFPDLHSELNLSSLELGDSALYFCASSPEHLYNEQFFGPGTRLTVL.